The clone carrying this TCR beta chain was counted only a few times. CDR1 is SGDLS, CDR2 YYNGEE, per germline. V lost 2 bases, J lost 7 bases, and 13 bases lay in between. This CDR3 has 15 residues. Localized lung adenocarcinoma, a non-small cell lung cancer, affected the donors. One entry per CDR3 protein results from TCRdb running MiXCR on the PCR reads. The sample carries 8,500 to 10,000 distinct CDR3 sequences, roughly half recorded once. The sample comes from a study of CD4 and CD8 cells across lung adenocarcinoma regions. The sequenced sample was CD4+ T cells from the margin of a lung tumor. The chain carries TRBV9 and TRBJ1-6; D may be TRBD1 (5 bases). This TCR was sampled from a male donor with lung adenocarcinoma. The CD4 and CD8 labels of this study may be unreliable. CDR3 sequence reads: CASSVDPGGNSPLHF. In nucleotides, the CDR3 is TGTGCCAGCAGCGTGGATCCCGGGGGAAATTCACCCCTCCACTTT. The variable domain in full, completed from reference TRBV9 and TRBJ1-6, reads DSGVTQTPKHLITATGQRVTLRCSPRSGDLSVYWYQQSLDQGLQFLIQYYNGEERAKGNILERFSAQQFPDLHSELNLSSLELGDSALYFCASSVDPGGNSPLHFGNGTRLTVT.